The TCR beta chain described here comes from a study of Graves' ophthalmopathy and Graves' hyperthyroidism. A remark on this clonotype: Its target is not known.

Trimming cost V 10 bases and J 11 bases, with 17 bases left between them. Germline assignment: CDR1 ENHRY and CDR2 SYGVKD. The CDR3 is 12 amino acids. Study conclusions and caveats: With a specificity of just over 72% and a sensitivity of about 71%, the model predicted ophthalmopathy progression.

The sequenced template was RNA, covering the TCR beta CDR3 region. RT-PCR with HTBI primers came first, then second-round multiplex PCR. TCRdb used MiXCR to reprocess the multiplex PCR reads, holding one entry per CDR3 protein. The sample lists hundreds of thousands of distinct CDR3 sequences, roughly 40% seen once, with 44% in the top ten. The rearrangement joins TRBV10-3 to TRBJ2-2, with D possibly being TRBD1 (6 bases). The TCR originated in an adult man with Graves' ophthalmopathy. Sequencing was performed on peripheral blood. CDR3 nucleotides: TGTGCCAGCAGGGTCCAGGGGCTAGAGCTGTTTTTT. It is translated as CASRVQGLELFF.